One sample yielded the 11 T cell receptor beta chains listed below, sequenced in a study of blood T cell repertoires in COVID-19. The table came from immunoSEQ multiplex PCR; TCRdb's copy has only in-frame clones and leaves some out. This table has over 250,000 clones, roughly nine tenths appearing once. The sample comprised peripheral blood. These receptors were obtained from a man in his 60s who had recovered from COVID-19.

The rearrangement links TRBV6-2 or TRBV6-3 to TRBJ1-6; TRBD1 is a possible D gene (6 bases). The germline V gene has CDR1 MNHEY and CDR2 SVGEGT. Deletions cut 2 bases from V and 2 bases from J, with 10 bases between. The CDR3 runs 16 residues. This chain's CDR3 is CASSYLGGTYNSPLHF. CDR3 sequence (DNA): TGTGCCAGCAGTTACCTAGGGGGAACCTATAATTCACCCCTCCACTTT.

The V gene is TRBV6-2 or TRBV6-3, the J gene TRBJ1-1, with D unclear. The CDR3 sequence is 14 residues long. Trimming pared 2 bases from V and 10 bases from J, leaving 17 bases between. Germline lookup yields CDR1 MNHEY and CDR2 SVGEGT. CDR3 amino acids: CASSYTGTTRLAFF. DNA for the CDR3: TGTGCCAGCAGTTACACGGGTACGACGAGGTTAGCTTTCTTT.

The rearrangement uses TRBV9 and TRBJ2-1, with no clear D. Germline assignment: CDR1 SGDLS and CDR2 YYNGEE. V shed 0 bases and J shed 3 bases, with 10 bases lying between them. The CDR3 is made up of 15 amino acids. The CDR3 sequence is CASSVERGFYNEQFF. The CDR3 DNA reads TGTGCCAGCAGCGTAGAACGCGGCTTCTACAATGAGCAGTTCTTC.

The chain combines TRBV5-1 with TRBJ1-1, with D maybe TRBD1 (6 bases). Trimming took off 6 bases at V and 0 bases at J, with 15 bases between the two ends. Germline loops: CDR1 SGHRS, CDR2 YFSETQ. The CDR3 runs 15 residues. CDR3 loop: CASTPGGGLNTEAFF. Written as DNA, the CDR3 is TGCGCCAGCACCCCGGGAGGGGGGTTGAACACTGAAGCTTTCTTT.

This clone turned up a few times. The CDR3 loop reads CASSPSSTGARPLHF. The CDR3 DNA reads TGTGCCAGTAGTCCCTCCTCGACAGGGGCAAGGCCCCTCCACTTT. The gene calls are TRBV19 and TRBJ1-6, with 8 bases matching TRBD1. The CDR3 loop spans 15 amino acids. Germline CDR1 LNHDA, CDR2 SQIVND (reference sequence). Trimming took 5 bases from V and 13 from J; bases not matched to a gene: 13.

CDR3 DNA sequence: TGTGCCAGCAGCCATGGGGCAGTAGCAGAAGCTTTCTTT. It translates to CASSHGAVAEAFF. The V call is TRBV14, the J call TRBJ1-1, with TRBD1 as a possible D gene (5 bases). V was cut by 3 bases and J by 8 bases, with 13 bases left in between. Per germline, CDR1 SGHDN and CDR2 FVKESK. The CDR3 spans 13 residues.

A single count supports this clone. The V call is TRBV5-6, the J call TRBJ2-7, with no clear D. The CDR3 loop spans 12 amino acids. Trimming left V 2 bases short and J 2 bases short, with 5 bases between. Germline assignment: CDR1 SGHDT and CDR2 YYEEEE. CDR3 bases: TGTGCCAGCAGCTTACCTACCTACGAGCAGTACTTC. Translation gives CASSLPTYEQYF.

The V gene is TRBV5-1, the J gene TRBJ2-2, with 8 bases that match TRBD2. The CDR3 totals 17 residues. The ends lost 0 bases at V and 4 bases at J; junction bases unmatched: 8. CDR1 is SGHRS, CDR2 YFSETQ, per germline. The CDR3 is CASSLARAGVLTGELFF. CDR3 nucleotide sequence: TGCGCCAGCAGCTTGGCCCGAGCGGGGGTTCTCACCGGGGAGCTGTTTTTT.

CDR3 bases: TGTGCCAGCACCATACCCGGAGGGGGCTACACCTTC. The encoded protein is CASTIPGGGYTF. This sequence joins TRBV12-3 or TRBV12-4 and TRBJ1-2; D gene unclear. The CDR3 is made up of 12 amino acids. V was clipped by 7 bases and J by 8 bases, with 14 bases between them.

The J gene is TRBJ2-1, the V gene TRBV7-6, with a weak D call TRBD2 (6 bases). Trimming left V 1 base short and J 0 bases short, with 10 bases between. Looked up from germline, CDR1 is SGHVS and CDR2 is FNYEAQ. This CDR3 comprises 16 residues. The CDR3 is CASSLEAGGSYNEQFF. The CDR3 region has the DNA TGTGCCAGCAGCTTAGAAGCGGGTGGCTCCTACAATGAGCAGTTCTTC.

The chain employs TRBV9 and TRBJ2-1; 10 bases map to TRBD2. CDR3 length: 15 residues. V shed 0 bases, J shed 8 bases, and the junction held 5 bases outside the gene matches. Per the germline V gene, CDR1 is SGDLS and CDR2 is YYNGEE. CDR3: CASSVALAGVYEQFF. The CDR3 DNA reads TGTGCCAGCAGCGTAGCTCTAGCGGGGGTATATGAGCAGTTCTTC.